This T cell receptor (beta chain) was profiled in a study of blood T cell repertoires in COVID-19. The protocol was immunoSEQ multiplex PCR, while the TCRdb copy is restricted to in-frame clones and leaves out a portion. This sample carries 300,000 or so clones, around 88% of them seen once, and the ten largest clones take roughly 6.9%. The sample taken for sequencing was peripheral blood. The clonotype comes from a woman aged 25 to 45 who had recovered from COVID-19.

The CDR3 is CASSSKGGNEKLFF. In nucleotides, the CDR3 is TGTGCCAGCAGCAGCAAGGGAGGGAATGAAAAACTGTTTTTT. This chain joins TRBV7-2 and TRBJ1-4; no firm D call. The germline CDR1 and CDR2 sequences are SGHTA and FQGNSA. The length of the CDR3 is 14 residues. V lost 5 bases, J lost 5 bases, and 12 bases lay in between.